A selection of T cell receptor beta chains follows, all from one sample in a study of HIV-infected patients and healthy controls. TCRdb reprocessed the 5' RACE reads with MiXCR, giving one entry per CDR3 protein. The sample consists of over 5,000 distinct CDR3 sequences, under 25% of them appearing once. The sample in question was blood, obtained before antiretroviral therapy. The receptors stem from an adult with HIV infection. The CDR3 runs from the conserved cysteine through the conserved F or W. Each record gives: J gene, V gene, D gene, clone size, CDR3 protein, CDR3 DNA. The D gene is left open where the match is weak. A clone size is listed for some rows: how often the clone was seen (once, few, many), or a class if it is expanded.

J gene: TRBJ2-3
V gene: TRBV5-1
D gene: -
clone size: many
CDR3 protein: CASSLHDTQYF
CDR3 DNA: TGCGCCAGCAGCTTGCACGATACGCAGTATTTT

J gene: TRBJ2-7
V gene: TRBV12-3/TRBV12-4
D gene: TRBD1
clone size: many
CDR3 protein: CASSFRPGQGAKYEQYF
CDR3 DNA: TGTGCCAGCAGCTTCCGACCAGGACAGGGGGCAAAGTACGAGCAGTACTTC

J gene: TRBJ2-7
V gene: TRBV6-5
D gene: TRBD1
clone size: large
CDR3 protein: CASSDRHEQYF
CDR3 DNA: TGTGCCAGTTCGGACAGGCACGAGCAGTACTTC

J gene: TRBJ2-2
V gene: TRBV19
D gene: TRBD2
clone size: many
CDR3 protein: CASSPGTSGANTGELFF
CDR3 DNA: TGTGCCAGTAGTCCCGGGACTAGCGGGGCGAACACCGGGGAGCTGTTTTTT

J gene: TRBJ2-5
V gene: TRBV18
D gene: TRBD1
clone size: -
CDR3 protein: CASSPGTGEETQYF
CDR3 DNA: TGTGCCAGCTCACCAGGGACAGGGGAAGAGACCCAGTACTTC

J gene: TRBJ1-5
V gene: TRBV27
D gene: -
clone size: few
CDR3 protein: CASSFTLSQPQHF
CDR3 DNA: TGTGCCAGCAGTTTCACCCTCAGCCAGCCCCAGCATTTT

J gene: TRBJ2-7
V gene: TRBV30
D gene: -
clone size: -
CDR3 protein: CAWNVAGPRDEQYF
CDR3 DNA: TGTGCCTGGAACGTGGCGGGCCCCCGGGACGAGCAGTACTTC

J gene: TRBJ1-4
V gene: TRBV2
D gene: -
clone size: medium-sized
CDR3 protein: CASSEGTTNEKLFF
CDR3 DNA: TGTGCCAGCAGTGAGGGGACAACTAATGAAAAACTGTTTTTT

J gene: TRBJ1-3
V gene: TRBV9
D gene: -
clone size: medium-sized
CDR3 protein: CASSVESGTTGNTIYF
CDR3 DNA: TGTGCCAGCAGCGTAGAGTCGGGGACTACTGGAAACACCATATATTTT

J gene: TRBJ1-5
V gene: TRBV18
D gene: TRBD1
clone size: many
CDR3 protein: CASSPGQGANQPQHF
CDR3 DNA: TGTGCCAGCTCACCGGGACAGGGGGCCAATCAGCCCCAGCATTTT

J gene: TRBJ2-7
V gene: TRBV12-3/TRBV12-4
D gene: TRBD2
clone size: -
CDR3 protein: CASRGRGGVAEQYF
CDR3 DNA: TGTGCCAGCAGGGGTCGGGGGGGGGTCGCCGAGCAGTACTTC

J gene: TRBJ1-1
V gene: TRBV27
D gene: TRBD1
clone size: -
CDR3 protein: CASSIRQGRTEAFF
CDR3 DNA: TGTGCCAGCAGTATAAGACAGGGACGGACTGAAGCTTTCTTT

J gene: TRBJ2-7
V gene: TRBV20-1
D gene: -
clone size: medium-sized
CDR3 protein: CSARAGFGEQYF
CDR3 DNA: TGCAGTGCTAGAGCCGGGTTCGGCGAGCAGTACTTC

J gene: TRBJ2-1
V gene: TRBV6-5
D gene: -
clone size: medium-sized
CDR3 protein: CASSFMEGAFGEQFF
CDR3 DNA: TGTGCCAGCAGTTTCATGGAGGGGGCGTTTGGTGAGCAGTTCTTC

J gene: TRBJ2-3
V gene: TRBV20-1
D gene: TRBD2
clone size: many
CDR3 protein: CSAPPKREGTDTQYF
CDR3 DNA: TGCAGTGCCCCCCCAAAGCGGGAAGGCACAGATACGCAGTATTTT

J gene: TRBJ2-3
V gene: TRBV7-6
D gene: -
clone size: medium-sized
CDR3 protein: CASSPDQMDTQYF
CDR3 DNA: TGTGCCAGCAGCCCAGATCAGATGGATACGCAGTATTTT

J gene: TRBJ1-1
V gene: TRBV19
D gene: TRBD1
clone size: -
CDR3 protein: CASRRTGSEPEAFF
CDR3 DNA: TGTGCCAGTAGAAGGACAGGGTCGGAACCTGAAGCTTTCTTT

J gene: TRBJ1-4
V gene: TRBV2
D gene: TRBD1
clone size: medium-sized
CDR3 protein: CASRGDRVATNEKLFF
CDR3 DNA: TGTGCCAGCAGAGGGGACAGGGTAGCAACTAATGAAAAACTGTTTTTT

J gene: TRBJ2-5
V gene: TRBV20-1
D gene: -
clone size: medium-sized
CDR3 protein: CSARDPGGSGETQYF
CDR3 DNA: TGCAGTGCTAGAGATCCGGGGGGCAGCGGGGAGACCCAGTACTTC

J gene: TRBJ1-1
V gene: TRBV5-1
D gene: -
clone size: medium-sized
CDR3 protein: CASSLTGQNTEAFF
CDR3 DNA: TGCGCCAGCAGCTTGACAGGCCAGAACACTGAAGCTTTCTTT

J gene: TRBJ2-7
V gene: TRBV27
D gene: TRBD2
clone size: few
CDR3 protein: CASSPGLAPYEQYF
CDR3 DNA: TGTGCCAGCAGTCCGGGACTAGCGCCTTACGAGCAGTACTTC

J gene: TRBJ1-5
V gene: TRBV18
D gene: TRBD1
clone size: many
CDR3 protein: CASSETGQSNQPQHF
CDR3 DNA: TGTGCCAGCTCCGAGACAGGGCAAAGCAATCAGCCCCAGCATTTT

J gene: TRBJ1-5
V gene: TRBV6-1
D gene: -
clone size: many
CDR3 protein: CASIGVPTQPQHF
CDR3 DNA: TGTGCCAGCATAGGCGTGCCGACTCAGCCCCAGCATTTT

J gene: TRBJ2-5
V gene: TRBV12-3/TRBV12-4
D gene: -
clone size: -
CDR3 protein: CASSLTEGGAETQYF
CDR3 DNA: TGTGCCAGCAGTCTCACTGAGGGGGGGGCGGAGACCCAGTACTTC

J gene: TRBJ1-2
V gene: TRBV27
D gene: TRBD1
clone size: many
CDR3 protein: CASSLKQGAVSGYTF
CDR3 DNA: TGTGCCAGCAGTTTGAAACAGGGGGCGGTGTCTGGCTACACCTTC

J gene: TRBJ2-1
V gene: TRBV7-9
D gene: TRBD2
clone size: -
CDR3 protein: CASSYSGGPGEQFF
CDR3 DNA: TGTGCCAGCAGCTATAGCGGGGGGCCAGGTGAGCAGTTCTTC

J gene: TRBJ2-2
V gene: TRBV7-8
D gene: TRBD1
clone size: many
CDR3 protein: CASSPLTGGNTGELFF
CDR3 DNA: TGTGCCAGCAGCCCCCTGACAGGGGGGAACACCGGGGAGCTGTTTTTT